The 11 T cell receptor beta chains below come from one sample, sequenced in a study of T cell repertoires in cytomegalovirus infection. Their cognate antigens are unknown. Using its own MiXCR run on the reads, TCRdb lists one record per CDR3 protein. The sample consists of about 68,000 distinct CDR3 sequences, approximately 22% of them appearing once. The sequenced material came from PBMCs, sequenced either directly or after in vitro stimulation (not recorded which). Receptor source: a human donor in good health (CMV status not recorded). Some clones in this sample may be carry-over from other donors' samples.

This sequence joins TRBV18 and TRBJ2-2; D gene ambiguous. The CDR3 is made up of 14 amino acids. Per germline, CDR1 KGHSH and CDR2 LQKENI. V lost 3 bases, J lost 10 bases, and 15 bases lay in between. CDR3 amino acids: CASSPEFSVEELFF. CDR3 DNA sequence: TGTGCCAGCTCACCGGAATTCTCGGTTGAGGAGCTGTTTTTT.

This clonotype was recorded at least ten times. The chain combines TRBV11-3 with TRBJ2-7; 8 bases align to TRBD1. The CDR3 is made up of 19 amino acids. Per germline, CDR1 SGHNT and CDR2 YENEEA. Trimming at V came to 5 bases and at J to 5 bases, leaving 23 bases not matched to a gene. The CDR3 sequence: CASSPAMGDRKLQFNEQYF. DNA for the CDR3: TGTGCCAGCAGCCCCGCCATGGGGGACAGGAAACTCCAGTTTAACGAGCAGTACTTC.

This clonotype was observed many times. The chain links TRBV15 to TRBJ2-1, with TRBD2 matching 10 bases. The CDR3 length is 15 residues. CDR1 and CDR2 (germline): LNHNV, YYDKDF (reference sequence). Trimming at V came to 4 bases and at J to 5 bases, leaving 5 bases not matched to a gene. DNA for the CDR3: TGTGCCACCAGCACCAGGACTAGCGGAGACAATGAGCAGTTCTTC. Protein: CATSTRTSGDNEQFF.

The rearrangement links TRBV19 to TRBJ1-1; D perhaps matches TRBD1 (6 bases). Germline V gene lookup returns CDR1 LNHDA and CDR2 SQIVND (reference sequence). The V end was cut by 7 bases, the J end by 1 base, with 19 bases between. The CDR3 consists of 16 residues. The CDR3 region is CASNLVAGAGNTEAFF. The CDR3 nucleotides are TGTGCCAGTAATCTCGTAGCAGGGGCCGGGAACACTGAAGCTTTCTTT.

This chain joins TRBV7-2 and TRBJ2-2; tentative D call: TRBD2 (6 bases). This CDR3 is 15 amino acids long. Germline CDR1 SGHTA, CDR2 FQGNSA. Trimming took 7 bases from V and 7 from J, leaving 19 bases between them. This CDR3 is CASNPTLIGGGELFF. The CDR3 nucleotides are TGTGCCAGCAATCCGACCCTGATCGGGGGCGGGGAGCTGTTTTTT.

The chain employs TRBV5-4 and TRBJ2-6, with 9 bases aligning to TRBD2. Per the germline V gene, CDR1 is SGHNT and CDR2 is YYREEE (reference sequence). This CDR3 has 16 residues. J gave up 3 bases and V 6 bases, and 7 bases lay outside the gene matches. The CDR3 region has the DNA TGTGCCAGCAAAGTGCGGGGGGGGCTTGGGGCCAACGTCCTGACTTTC. Translation gives CASKVRGGLGANVLTF.

This clonotype was observed a handful of times. V usage is TRBV20-1 and J usage is TRBJ1-3; D is possibly TRBD1 (5 bases). Germline V gene lookup returns CDR1 DFQATT and CDR2 SNEGSKA (reference sequence). The CDR3 covers 15 residues. V shed 6 bases and J shed 2 bases, with 17 bases lying between them. CDR3 nucleotides: TGCAGTGCCCCCAGGGCAGGGACGACTGGAAACACCATATATTTT. Encoded protein: CSAPRAGTTGNTIYF.

The rearrangement joins TRBV7-2 to TRBJ2-2, with 11 nucleotides matching TRBD2. Germline trimming cut 1 base from V and 3 bases from J; bases unmatched to any gene: 1. Germline-derived CDR1 and CDR2 are SGHTA and FQGNSA. This CDR3 is built from 16 residues. CDR3: CASSLVLAGDTGELFF. The CDR3 DNA sequence: TGTGCCAGCAGCTTAGTACTAGCGGGGGACACCGGGGAGCTGTTTTTT.

CDR3 bases: TGCAGTGCTAGAGATTTCCCAGGGGGCTTGAACGAGCAGTACTTC. Encoded protein: CSARDFPGGLNEQYF. The chain couples TRBV20-1 to TRBJ2-7; 8 bases are a match to TRBD1. Losses at the gene ends were 0 bases for V and 5 bases for J; bases not matched to a gene: 9. Per the germline V gene, CDR1 is DFQATT and CDR2 is SNEGSKA (reference sequence). The CDR3 is 15 amino acids.

This clonotype was found many times. The chain recombines TRBV7-9 with TRBJ2-1; 9 nucleotides match TRBD2. This CDR3 comprises 17 residues. Germline V CDR1 and CDR2: SEHNR, FQNEAQ (reference sequence). The trim removed 2 bases at V and 0 bases at J, leaving 5 bases unmatched. Here the CDR3 reads CASSLRGGGASYNEQFF. The DNA of the CDR3 is TGTGCCAGCAGCTTAAGAGGCGGGGGGGCCTCCTACAATGAGCAGTTCTTC.

CDR3 residues: CSVLRGGNTIYF. CDR3 in DNA: TGCAGCGTCCTTAGAGGGGGTAACACCATATATTTT. The genes are TRBV29-1 and TRBJ1-3; possibly TRBD1 for D (6 bases). Germline V gene data show CDR1 as SQVTM and CDR2 as ANQGSEA. The CDR3 has 12 amino acids. Trimming pared 6 bases from V and 7 bases from J, leaving 13 bases between.